The clone carrying this T cell receptor beta chain has at least ten counts. The antigen is unknown. TCRdb reprocessed the reads with MiXCR, giving one entry per CDR3 protein. The repertoire has under 250,000 distinct CDR3 sequences, 6.5% of them found once; the top ten carry around 6.9%. The record originates from a study of T cell repertoires in cytomegalovirus infection. Study-level results: Cumulated frequencies of public TCR beta families served to identify carriers of CMV plus the relevant HLA. The ex vivo response showed dominance by HLA-C-restricted CMV-specific TCR beta clonotypes.

The CDR3 sequence is 14 residues long. V shed 5 bases and J 4 bases; nucleotides not matched to a gene: 4. Germline CDR1 SGHTA, CDR2 FQGNSA. The sequenced sample consisted of PBMCs. This rearrangement joins TRBV7-2 to TRBJ2-4; 8 bases agree with TRBD1. The receptor was isolated from a human donor in good health (CMV status not recorded). Some clones in this sample may be carry-over from other donors' samples. The CDR3 here is CASSLDRGKNIQYF. CDR3 sequence (DNA): TGTGCCAGCAGCCTCGACAGGGGAAAAAACATTCAGTACTTC.